These 25 T cell receptor beta chains share one sample of origin, sequenced in a study of cytomegalovirus exposure and HLA in healthy donors. Vbeta (60) and Jbeta (13) primers were used in the PCR. Sequenced by immunoSEQ multiplex PCR; TCRdb stores in-frame clones only, minus some. Among 80,000 to 100,000 clones listed, about 81% were seen once. The sample was PBMCs. All receptors come from a man aged 35 to 55 in good health and CMV-seronegative.

A note on this clone: This specimen includes other DNA sequences encoding the same CDR3. CDR3 protein: CASSSHVARELFF. CDR3 sequence (DNA): TGTGCCAGCAGCTCCCACGTGGCTCGGGAGCTGTTTTTT. V usage is TRBV14 and J usage is TRBJ2-2; D call uncertain. The V end lost 5 bases, the J end lost 9 bases, and 13 bases lay between the germline ends. This CDR3 comprises 13 residues. Germline lookup yields CDR1 SGHDN and CDR2 FVKESK.

This clone was counted once. This chain uses TRBV6-4 with TRBJ1-2; tentative D call: TRBD1 (5 bases). CDR3 size: 15 residues. Deletions cut 0 bases from V and 2 bases from J, with 10 bases between. Germline values: CDR1 MRHNA, CDR2 SNTAGT. The CDR3 DNA sequence: TGTGCCAGCAGTGACTCGGGGGGTGGAAACTATGGCTACACCTTC. It yields the protein CASSDSGGGNYGYTF.

The gene calls are TRBV5-4 and TRBJ1-2; 7 nucleotides match TRBD1. Germline V gene sequence: CDR1 SGHNT, CDR2 YYREEE (reference sequence). The CDR3 covers 14 residues. V dropped 1 base and J dropped 5; count of bases not matched to a gene: 5. CDR3 bases: TGTGCCAGCAGCTTGACAGGGGCCGGGTATGGCTACACCTTC. Its protein product is CASSLTGAGYGYTF.

Turning to this clone: One end of the junction does not line up with germline, which may come from a read error. The chain carries TRBV6-5 and TRBJ1-1; TRBD1 matches 8 bases. The CDR3 extends over 13 amino acids. In germline, CDR1 is MNHEY, CDR2 SVGAGI. This chain's CDR3 is CAGSWDRRTEAFF. Written as DNA, the CDR3 is TGTGCCGGCAGTTGGGACAGGAGGACTGAAGCTTTCTTT.

The chain is built from TRBV9 and TRBJ2-5, with D possibly matching TRBD1 (6 bases). Germline values: CDR1 SGDLS, CDR2 YYNGEE. V lost 3 bases, J lost 4 bases, and 19 bases lay in between. The CDR3 is 16 residues long. CDR3 protein: CASSGRTGSGVETQYF. CDR3 DNA: TGTGCCAGCAGCGGCCGTACAGGGAGTGGAGTAGAGACCCAGTACTTC.

The CDR3 region has the DNA TGTGCCAGCAGCGAACACGGACTAGCGGGGGGACAAGAGACCCAGTACTTC. Its protein is CASSEHGLAGGQETQYF. The V call is TRBV6-1, the J call TRBJ2-5, with 14 positions matching TRBD2. J was trimmed by 2 bases and V by 6 bases; bases with no gene match: 8. CDR3 length: 17 amino acids. Germline V CDR1 and CDR2: MNHNS, SASEGT.

This clone was seen more than once but under ten times. This chain links TRBV6-6 with TRBJ1-2; 10 nucleotides line up with TRBD1. Germline CDR1 reads MNHNY; CDR2 reads SVGAGI (reference sequence). This CDR3 spans 15 amino acids. Trimming removed 3 bases from V and 6 bases from J; junction bases left unmatched: 7. CDR3 amino acids: CASSYTPGTGDGYTF. The CDR3 region has the DNA TGTGCCAGCAGTTATACCCCCGGGACAGGGGATGGCTACACCTTC.

The chain carries TRBV21-1 and TRBJ1-4; the D call of TRBD1 is as the table states it, not checked on the DNA. TRBV21-1 is listed as a pseudogene. CDR3 length: 17 residues. The DNA for the CDR3 is TGTGCCAGTCCCTTCCCCCGAGACAGAAAAAAAAATGAAAAACTGTTTTTT. As protein: CASPFPRDRKKNEKLFF.

The chain employs TRBV2 and TRBJ2-7; 9 bases fit TRBD1. CDR1 is SNHLY and CDR2 is FYNNEI in the germline V gene. This CDR3 comprises 16 residues. V was clipped by 6 bases and J by 6 bases; unmatched bases: 15. This chain's CDR3 is CASRDTGTGSLGEQYF. The CDR3, as DNA: TGTGCCAGCAGAGACACCGGGACAGGGAGTCTTGGCGAGCAGTACTTC.

This clone was seen once. This chain joins TRBV5-1 and TRBJ1-2; perhaps TRBD1 as D (6 bases). Trimming shortened V by 2 bases and J by 2 bases, and 10 bases separated the two germline ends. Germline CDR1 reads SGHRS; CDR2 reads YFSETQ. This CDR3 spans 14 amino acids. This CDR3 is CASSFSTGNYGYTF. CDR3 bases: TGCGCCAGCAGCTTCTCAACAGGGAACTATGGCTACACCTTC. The variable domain in full, with the rest retrieved from reference TRBV5-1 and TRBJ1-2, is KAGVTQTPRYLIKTRGQQVTLSCSPISGHRSVSWYQQTPGQGLQFLFEYFSETQRNKGNFPGRFSGRQFSNSRSEMNVSTLELGDSALYLCASSFSTGNYGYTFGSGTRLTVV.

This clone was detected once. This chain uses TRBV6-5 with TRBJ1-2; 8 bases are shared with TRBD1. V was pared by 7 bases and J by 5 bases, with 9 bases of the junction left unmatched. The CDR3 is 14 amino acids. Germline loops: CDR1 MNHEY, CDR2 SVGAGI. CDR3 sequence reads: CASNKQGVGYGYTF. DNA for the CDR3: TGTGCCAGCAACAAACAGGGGGTCGGTTATGGCTACACCTTC.

The genes are TRBV5-6 and TRBJ2-7; a weak D match, TRBD1 (7 bases). V was clipped by 0 bases and J by 6 bases, with 13 bases between them. This CDR3 has 14 residues. Germline V CDR1 and CDR2: SGHDT, YYEEEE. CDR3 residues: CASSLAGGQREQYF. CDR3 nucleotides: TGTGCCAGCAGCTTGGCCGGGGGACAGCGCGAGCAGTACTTC. Based on the CDR3 plus reference TRBV5-6 and TRBJ2-7, the full variable domain is DAGVTQSPTHLIKTRGQQVTLRCSPKSGHDTVSWYQQALGQGPQFIFQYYEEEERQRGNFPDRFSGHQFPNYSSELNVNALLLGDSALYLCASSLAGGQREQYFGPGTRLTVT.

V and J are TRBV27 and TRBJ1-5; maybe TRBD1 (5 bases). Between the trimmed V and J ends, which lost 8 bases and 7 bases, there was a span of 9 bases. The germline V gene encodes CDR1 MNHEY and CDR2 SMNVEV (reference sequence). The CDR3 runs to 11 residues. CDR3 region: CASGGGQPQHF. The CDR3 bases are TGTGCCAGCGGCGGGGGGCAGCCCCAGCATTTT.

The genes are TRBV2 and TRBJ2-7; weak D call: TRBD1 (5 bases). Trimming removed 6 bases from V and 4 bases from J, with 13 bases in between. This CDR3 spans 13 amino acids. The V gene's germline CDR1 is SNHLY and CDR2 FYNNEI. Here the CDR3 reads CASRGEGPYEQYF. CDR3 DNA: TGTGCCAGCAGAGGGGAAGGGCCTTACGAGCAGTACTTC.

The rearrangement uses TRBV2 and TRBJ1-1; weak D call: TRBD1 (5 bases). The CDR3 has 13 residues. V was clipped by 7 bases and J by 0 bases, with 9 bases between them. CDR1 and CDR2 (germline): SNHLY, FYNNEI. This CDR3 reads CASTGGMNTEAFF. The CDR3 nucleotides are TGTGCCAGCACGGGGGGGATGAACACTGAAGCTTTCTTT.

The chain is built from TRBV5-1 and TRBJ1-5; TRBD1 might be the D (6 bases). The CDR3 extends over 15 amino acids. Germline CDR1 reads SGHRS; CDR2 reads YFSETQ. V shed 4 bases and J shed 1 base, with 12 bases lying between them. The chain's CDR3 is CASSEQGWSNQPQHF. The CDR3 coding sequence is TGCGCCAGCAGCGAACAGGGTTGGAGCAATCAGCCCCAGCATTTT.

Only one count was recorded for this clone. This rearrangement joins TRBV28 to TRBJ1-1; TRBD1 agrees at 8 bases. The CDR3 extends over 15 amino acids. Trimming cost V 6 bases and J 1 base; bases outside gene matches: 7. CDR1 and CDR2 from the germline V gene are MDHEN and SYDVKM. The CDR3 sequence is CASSEPGGKNTEAFF. The CDR3 nucleotides read TGTGCCAGCAGCGAGCCAGGGGGCAAGAACACTGAAGCTTTCTTT.

The chain recombines TRBV5-6 with TRBJ2-5; the match to TRBD1 covers 7 bases. The CDR3 has 15 residues. V was pared by 3 bases and J by 3 bases, with 8 bases of the junction left unmatched. Germline V gene lookup returns CDR1 SGHDT and CDR2 YYEEEE. CDR3 sequence (DNA): TGTGCCAGCAGCTGGAAAGGGACAGACGAAGAGACCCAGTACTTC. Translation gives CASSWKGTDEETQYF.

The V and J genes are TRBV5-1 and TRBJ2-7, with D unresolved. The CDR3 length is 14 residues. The germline V gene has CDR1 SGHRS and CDR2 YFSETQ. The ends were cut back, 0 bases at V and 3 bases at J, with 10 bases in the middle. The CDR3 DNA reads as TGCGCCAGCAGCTTGGGCACGATCAGCTACGAGCAGTACTTC. It encodes CASSLGTISYEQYF.

The J gene is TRBJ2-2, the V gene TRBV6-5; 8 positions agree with TRBD2. From germline, CDR1 is MNHEY and CDR2 SVGAGI. After removal of 8 bases from V and 2 bases from J, the junction contained 4 bases not matched to a gene. The CDR3 contains 14 residues. In nucleotides, the CDR3 is TGTGCCAGCTCGACTAGCGCTAACACCGGGGAGCTGTTTTTT. Protein: CASSTSANTGELFF.

The chain has TRBV7-9 and TRBJ1-4; D not certain. From germline, CDR1 is SEHNR and CDR2 FQNEAQ (reference sequence). There are 14 residues in the CDR3. V was trimmed by 5 bases and J by 0 bases, leaving 7 bases between them. CDR3 nucleotides: TGTGCCAGCAGCCGAACTACAACTAATGAAAAACTGTTTTTT. This encodes CASSRTTTNEKLFF.

V gene TRBV10-3 combines with J gene TRBJ1-4, with a possible D match to TRBD1 (6 bases). V lost 2 bases and J 7 bases, leaving 11 bases between the germline ends. Per germline, CDR1 ENHRY and CDR2 SYGVKD. This CDR3 contains 14 residues. The CDR3 DNA follows: TGTGCCATCAGTGAGACAGGGAGTACTGAAAAACTGTTTTTT. Translated, it gives CAISETGSTEKLFF.

This clone was observed a few times. The chain has TRBV6-1 and TRBJ1-1; possible D gene TRBD1, 5 bases. This CDR3 comprises 15 residues. V was pared by 2 bases and J by 0 bases, with 10 bases between. The V gene's germline CDR1 is MNHNS and CDR2 SASEGT. The CDR3 DNA is TGTGCCAGCAGTGAACCGGGACTGTTGAACACTGAAGCTTTCTTT. Translation gives CASSEPGLLNTEAFF.

The chain is built from TRBV7-2 and TRBJ1-4, with unresolved D. The CDR3 totals 16 residues. From germline, CDR1 is SGHTA and CDR2 FQGNSA. V was trimmed by 2 bases and J by 7 bases, leaving 17 bases between them. The CDR3 sequence: CASSLKRRLGGEKLFF. The CDR3 nucleotides read TGTGCCAGCAGCTTAAAACGGCGGCTCGGCGGTGAAAAACTGTTTTTT.

This chain uses TRBV12-5 with TRBJ1-5; TRBD1 matches at 9 bases. This CDR3 spans 16 amino acids. After removal of 2 bases from V and 9 bases from J, the junction contained 11 bases not matched to a gene. Germline loops: CDR1 LGHNT, CDR2 FRNRAP. CDR3 protein: CASGLNPGQGGWPQHF. In nucleotides, the CDR3 is TGTGCTAGTGGTTTGAATCCGGGACAGGGTGGATGGCCCCAGCATTTT.